The 21 T cell receptor beta chains given below trace back to one sample, sequenced in a study of blood T cell repertoires in COVID-19. Using immunoSEQ multiplex PCR, the repertoire was profiled, and TCRdb retains in-frame clones only, with some absent. The repertoire holds about 350,000 clones, about 92% seen once, with roughly 3.9% in the top ten. Material: peripheral blood. These TCRs come from a woman aged 55-70 years with COVID-19, enrolled during active disease.

The rearrangement uses TRBV11-2 and TRBJ2-1; no definite D call. The CDR3 runs 12 residues. Trimming cost V 5 bases and J 9 bases, with 11 bases left between them. Germline CDR1 and CDR2: SGHAT and FQNNGV. The CDR3 loop is CASSLLGIEQFF. CDR3 DNA sequence: TGTGCCAGCAGCCTCCTTGGCATTGAGCAGTTCTTC.

This clone was observed a single time. The chain combines TRBV27 with TRBJ2-1, with D unclear. Germline assignment: CDR1 MNHEY and CDR2 SMNVEV (reference sequence). The V end was cut by 11 bases, the J end by 0 bases, with 11 bases between. The CDR3 sequence is 13 residues long. Here the CDR3 DNA reads TGTGCCTCCGGGTTGAGCTCCTACAATGAGCAGTTCTTC. This codes for CASGLSSYNEQFF.

The V gene is TRBV7-9, the J gene TRBJ2-7; 9 positions agree with TRBD2. The CDR3 extends over 14 amino acids. Germline assignment: CDR1 SEHNR and CDR2 FQNEAQ (reference sequence). Trimming removed 1 base from V and 6 bases from J; junction bases left unmatched: 4. The CDR3 bases are TGTGCCAGCAGCTTAGGCCTAGCGGGGCTCGAGCAGTACTTC. It translates to CASSLGLAGLEQYF.

This clone appeared once. Sequence at one end of the junction differs from germline and may be a read error. The V and J genes are TRBV7-3 and TRBJ1-4; no clear D gene. Per germline, CDR1 SGHTA and CDR2 FQGTGA. There are 13 residues in the CDR3. Written as DNA, the CDR3 is TGTGCCAGCAGCTTAGTCCCGGGGTTTGAACTGCTTTTT. It is translated as CASSLVPGFELLF.

The rearrangement links TRBV15 to TRBJ2-1; 8 bases fit TRBD1. The length of the CDR3 is 16 residues. CDR1 is LNHNV and CDR2 is YYDKDF in the germline V gene (reference sequence). The V and J ends lost 5 bases and 1 base, in that order; junction bases with no gene match: 7. The CDR3 region is CATSGGRTGSYNEQFF. The CDR3 nucleotides read TGTGCCACCAGCGGGGGCCGGACAGGGTCCTACAATGAGCAGTTCTTC. Together with reference TRBV15 and TRBJ2-1, the CDR3 gives the full variable domain: DAMVIQNPRYQVTQFGKPVTLSCSQTLNHNVMYWYQQKSSQAPKLLFHYYDKDFNNEADTPDNFQSRRPNTSFCFLDIRSPGLGDTAMYLCATSGGRTGSYNEQFFGPGTRLTVL.

The chain carries TRBV6-6 and TRBJ1-2; perhaps TRBD1 as D (5 bases). Deletions cut 7 bases from V and 7 bases from J, with 22 bases between. Germline CDR1 MNHNY, CDR2 SVGAGI (reference sequence). The CDR3 runs 15 residues. In nucleotides, the CDR3 is TGTGCCAGCACCCCTATGGCGTTAGGGGTGGGTGGCTACACCTTC. Its protein product is CASTPMALGVGGYTF.

In its sample, this clone was seen a few times. The V and J genes are TRBV25-1 and TRBJ1-3; TRBD1 matches at 7 bases. After removal of 8 bases from V and 0 bases from J, the junction contained 7 bases not matched to a gene. The V gene's germline CDR1 is MGHDK and CDR2 SYGVNS. This CDR3 has 15 amino acids. The CDR3 loop is CASRQGGSSGNTIYF. CDR3 in DNA: TGTGCCAGCCGACAGGGAGGAAGCTCTGGAAACACCATATATTTT.

The chain uses TRBV11-3 and TRBJ1-1; D call uncertain. Germline V gene data show CDR1 as SGHNT and CDR2 as YENEEA. V was trimmed by 0 bases and J by 4 bases, leaving 6 bases between them. This CDR3 region has 13 residues. CDR3: CASSLDGSTEAFF. The CDR3 DNA reads TGTGCCAGCAGCTTAGATGGGAGCACTGAAGCTTTCTTT. Full variable domain (outside the CDR3, taken from reference TRBV11-3 and TRBJ1-1): EAGVVQSPRYKIIEKKQPVAFWCNPISGHNTLYWYLQNLGQGPELLIRYENEEAVDDSQLPKDRFSAERLKGVDSTLKIQPAELGDSAVYLCASSLDGSTEAFFGQGTRLTVV.

The chain is built from TRBV5-5 and TRBJ1-1, with D perhaps matching TRBD1 (6 bases). V lost 4 bases, J lost 0 bases, and 10 bases lay in between. Germline V gene data show CDR1 as SGHKS and CDR2 as YYEKEE (reference sequence). The CDR3 has 14 residues. The CDR3 DNA sequence: TGTGCCAGCAGCACAGGGACCTTGAACACTGAAGCTTTCTTT. Amino acids: CASSTGTLNTEAFF.

The V call is TRBV5-4, the J call TRBJ2-7; D is undetermined. Between the trimmed V and J ends, which lost 0 bases and 1 base, there was a span of 5 bases. Germline CDR1 SGHNT, CDR2 YYREEE (reference sequence). The CDR3 is made up of 13 amino acids. CDR3 nucleotide sequence: TGTGCCAGCAGCTTGGTGGAGTCCTACGAGCAGTACTTC. Encoded protein: CASSLVESYEQYF. The variable domain in full, completed from reference TRBV5-4 and TRBJ2-7, reads ETGVTQSPTHLIKTRGQQVTLRCSSQSGHNTVSWYQQALGQGPQFIFQYYREEENGRGNFPPRFSGLQFPNYSSELNVNALELDDSALYLCASSLVESYEQYFGPGTRLTVT.

The genes are TRBV5-1 and TRBJ1-3; TRBD1 might be the D (5 bases). Trimming cost V 4 bases and J 0 bases, with 14 bases left between them. CDR1 SGHRS and CDR2 YFSETQ come from the germline V gene. This CDR3 contains 16 residues. The DNA of the CDR3 is TGCGCCAGCAGCGTCAGCACCGGGGGCTCTGGAAACACCATATATTTT. Protein: CASSVSTGGSGNTIYF.

The rearrangement links TRBV5-4 to TRBJ1-2; 10 nucleotides align to TRBD1. After removal of 1 base from V and 8 bases from J, the junction contained 5 bases not matched to a gene. In germline, CDR1 is SGHNT, CDR2 YYREEE (reference sequence). The CDR3 loop spans 14 amino acids. CDR3 in amino acids: CASSLSDRGQGYTF. The CDR3 DNA follows: TGTGCCAGCAGCTTGTCTGACAGGGGGCAAGGCTACACCTTC. The full variable domain, in which reference TRBV5-4 and TRBJ1-2 provide the parts outside the CDR3, is ETGVTQSPTHLIKTRGQQVTLRCSSQSGHNTVSWYQQALGQGPQFIFQYYREEENGRGNFPPRFSGLQFPNYSSELNVNALELDDSALYLCASSLSDRGQGYTFGSGTRLTVV.

The rearrangement links TRBV11-3 to TRBJ1-1; D may be TRBD1 (6 bases). The germline gives CDR1 SGHNT, CDR2 YENEEA. Trimming took off 5 bases at V and 8 bases at J, with 15 bases between the two ends. The CDR3 runs to 13 residues. CDR3 DNA: TGTGCCAGCAGCCCCCCGGGGCAGGGGGAAGCTTTCTTT. Amino acids: CASSPPGQGEAFF.

This clone came up once. The gene calls are TRBV27 and TRBJ1-2; no clear D. The CDR3 runs to 13 residues. Germline CDR1 and CDR2: MNHEY and SMNVEV (reference sequence). Trimming cost V 2 bases and J 0 bases, with 4 bases left between them. The CDR3 spells CASSLRANYGYTF. The CDR3 region has the DNA TGTGCCAGCAGTTTAAGAGCTAACTATGGCTACACCTTC.

V gene TRBV11-2 combines with J gene TRBJ2-2; 8 bases fit TRBD2. V was clipped by 2 bases and J by 0 bases; unmatched bases: 2. The germline V gene has CDR1 SGHAT and CDR2 FQNNGV. This CDR3 contains 16 residues. Here the CDR3 DNA reads TGTGCCAGCAGCTTACTAGCGGGTTCGAACACCGGGGAGCTGTTTTTT. Amino acid sequence: CASSLLAGSNTGELFF.

This chain uses TRBV7-2 with TRBJ1-3; the D is unclear. There are 14 residues in the CDR3. The germline CDR1 and CDR2 sequences are SGHTA and FQGNSA. V lost 1 base and J 8 bases, leaving 12 bases between the germline ends. CDR3 nucleotides: TGTGCCAGCAGCTTAGACGGTCCTCGGGACACCATATATTTT. Its protein is CASSLDGPRDTIYF.

In its sample, this clone was seen once. The V and J genes are TRBV6-1 and TRBJ2-3; 9 positions match TRBD2. Germline-derived CDR1 and CDR2 are MNHNS and SASEGT. V dropped 3 bases and J dropped 2; count of bases not matched to a gene: 9. CDR3 length: 17 residues. Written as DNA, the CDR3 is TGTGCCAGCAGTGATCCTCAGGTAGCGGGGGTCACAGATACGCAGTATTTT. It specifies CASSDPQVAGVTDTQYF.

This clone is a singleton in its sample. The V and J genes are TRBV11-2 and TRBJ1-1, with D unresolved. The germline V and J ends were trimmed by 2 bases and 3 bases, with 16 bases remaining between them. The CDR3 runs to 16 residues. Germline lookup yields CDR1 SGHAT and CDR2 FQNNGV. CDR3 nucleotides: TGTGCCAGCAGCTTAATGGCCGGCAGGCCCCACACTGAAGCTTTCTTT. The encoded protein is CASSLMAGRPHTEAFF. Combining the CDR3 with reference TRBV11-2 and TRBJ1-1 gives the whole variable domain EAGVAQSPRYKIIEKRQSVAFWCNPISGHATLYWYQQILGQGPKLLIQFQNNGVVDDSQLPKDRFSAERLKGVDSTLKIQPAKLEDSAVYLCASSLMAGRPHTEAFFGQGTRLTVV.

The rearrangement uses TRBV19 and TRBJ2-7; D is perhaps TRBD2 (6 bases). Trimming cost V 6 bases and J 5 bases, with 11 bases left between them. Germline CDR1 is LNHDA and CDR2 is SQIVND (reference sequence). This CDR3 spans 12 amino acids. Here the CDR3 reads CASSRGINEQYF. CDR3 in DNA: TGTGCCAGTAGCCGGGGGATCAACGAGCAGTACTTC.

The rearrangement uses TRBV14 and TRBJ1-4, with a weak D call TRBD1 (5 bases). CDR1 and CDR2 (germline): SGHDN, FVKESK. The CDR3 totals 16 residues. V dropped 4 bases and J dropped 1 base, with 13 bases sitting between them. CDR3 DNA sequence: TGTGCCAGCAGCCCCGCCCCAGGGAAAACTAATGAAAAACTGTTTTTT. Its translation is CASSPAPGKTNEKLFF.

The CDR3 protein is CASSLSSGKLSSYEQYF. CDR3 DNA: TGTGCCAGCAGCTTGTCCTCAGGGAAACTGAGCTCCTACGAGCAGTACTTC. The genes are TRBV5-4 and TRBJ2-7; D might be TRBD1 (5 bases). The CDR3 is 17 amino acids. Germline CDR1 and CDR2: SGHNT and YYREEE (reference sequence). V dropped 1 base and J dropped 0 bases, with 17 bases sitting between them.